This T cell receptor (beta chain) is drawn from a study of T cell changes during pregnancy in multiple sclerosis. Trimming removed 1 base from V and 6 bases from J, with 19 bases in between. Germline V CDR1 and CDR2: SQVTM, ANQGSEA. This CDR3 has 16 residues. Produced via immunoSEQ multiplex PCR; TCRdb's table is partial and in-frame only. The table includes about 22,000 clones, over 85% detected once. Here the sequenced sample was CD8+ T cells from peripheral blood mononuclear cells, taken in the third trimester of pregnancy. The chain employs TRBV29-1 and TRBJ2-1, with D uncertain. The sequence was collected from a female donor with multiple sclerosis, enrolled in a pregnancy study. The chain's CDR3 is CSVEGSVRLSRNEQFF. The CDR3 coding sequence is TGCAGCGTTGAAGGAAGCGTTCGTCTCAGCCGCAATGAGCAGTTCTTC.